This T cell receptor (beta chain) was captured by sequencing in a study of OX40 agonist ivuxolimab in advanced cancers. The study, taken as a whole, reports: Average numbers of expanded clones were greater in CD8+ T cells than in CD4+.

Germline-derived CDR1 and CDR2 are MNHEY and SVGAGI. V shed 5 bases and J shed 3 bases, with 10 bases lying between them. This CDR3 contains 13 residues. Comments on this clone: Its antigen is as yet unknown.

This table comes from immunoSEQ multiplex PCR, and its TCRdb copy is limited to in-frame clones, with some not included. The data contain more than 60,000 clones, 86% of them singletons. This sequence was found in an adult with an advanced solid tumor such as melanoma, head and neck, liver or kidney cancer. The genes are TRBV6-5 and TRBJ1-1; D is unclear. Sequenced material: CD4+ or CD8+ T cells sorted from blood, taken in a trial of the OX40 agonist ivuxolimab. DNA of the CDR3: TGTGCCAGCAGTCGACTCAGGTACACTGAAGCTTTCTTT. It codes for CASSRLRYTEAFF.